This is a list of T cell receptor beta chains from one sample in a study of T-cell reconstitution after alpha-beta-depleted transplantation in children. Each CDR3 protein is one row after TCRdb ran MiXCR on the PCR reads. The data hold roughly 220,000 distinct CDR3 sequences, with about 9.6% observed a single time. Sequencing used PBMCs from the stem cell graft donor, obtained from the stem cell graft. The source of these receptors is a human donor who donated a stem cell graft to a child with SCID. Each CDR3 is given with its conserved first and last residue. D genes are given only for firm matches. Where a row states a size, it is once, few, many or the class of an expanded clone; other rows omit it.

TRBV20-1	-	TRBJ1-1	many	TGCAGTGCCCCCCCGGCAGAATTGAACACTGAAGCTTTCTTT	CSAPPAELNTEAFF
TRBV7-9	TRBD1	TRBJ2-4	-	TGTGCCAGCAGCTTAGTGGGACAGATAGCCAAAAACATTCAGTACTTC	CASSLVGQIAKNIQYF
TRBV20-1	TRBD2	TRBJ2-1	many	TGCAGTGCTAGAGAACAACTAGCGGGGGCCGGGCAGCAGTTCTTC	CSAREQLAGAGQQFF
TRBV2	TRBD1	TRBJ2-5	many	TGTGCCAGCGCCAGGACAGGACAAGAGACCCAGTACTTC	CASARTGQETQYF
TRBV12-3/TRBV12-4	-	TRBJ2-1	many	TGTGCCAGCACCACGGGGGCTCCCGGCGGCAATGAGCAGTTCTTC	CASTTGAPGGNEQFF
TRBV20-1	-	TRBJ1-1	many	TGCAGTGCCAGACCGACCGAAGAAGAAGCTTTCTTT	CSARPTEEEAFF
TRBV6-5	-	TRBJ2-1	many	TGTGCCAGCAGTTACCTAAAATTCGGGACATTTGAACCCAGGAATGAGCAGTTCTTC	CASSYLKFGTFEPRNEQFF
TRBV7-9	-	TRBJ2-7	-	TGTGCCAGCAGCTTACTACTACAGGGCTACGAGCAGTACTTC	CASSLLLQGYEQYF
TRBV12-5	TRBD1	TRBJ2-4	-	TGTGCTAGTGGTTTGGCCACAGGGGACCCAACTTTTCAGTACTTC	CASGLATGDPTFQYF
TRBV28	TRBD1	TRBJ2-4	-	TGTGCCAGCAGTTTTCGTAGGACAGGGGGCCTCCCCTTATTTGGTGGCAAAAACATTCAGTACTTC	CASSFRRTGGLPLFGGKNIQYF
TRBV28	-	TRBJ1-5	many	TGTGCCAGCAGTTCCACCCTTAGCAATCAGCCCCAGCATTTT	CASSSTLSNQPQHF
TRBV20-1	TRBD1	TRBJ1-2	many	TGCAGTGCTGTAAGAGGGACAGACGTCTTTAACTATGGCTACACCTTC	CSAVRGTDVFNYGYTF
TRBV20-1	TRBD2	TRBJ2-1	many	TGCAGTGCTAGAGATCGGACTAGCGGGGCCTACAATGAGCAGTTCTTC	CSARDRTSGAYNEQFF
TRBV5-1	TRBD1	TRBJ2-1	-	TGCGCCAGCTCGGTCCGGGACAGGGGGGGTGAGCAGTTCTTC	CASSVRDRGGEQFF
TRBV6-1	-	TRBJ2-7	many	TGTGCCAGCAGTATCAGGGCCTACGAGCAGTACTTC	CASSIRAYEQYF
TRBV5-1	-	TRBJ2-5	many	TGCGCCAGCAGCTTCAGTCGGGGAGGTGAGACCCAGTACTTC	CASSFSRGGETQYF
TRBV3-1	-	TRBJ1-1	many	TGTGCCAGCAGCCAATTGGGGGCAGGGTATTGGACTGAAGCTTTCTTT	CASSQLGAGYWTEAFF
TRBV4-3	-	TRBJ2-1	many	TGCGCCAGCAGAGTGGGGATATCTGAGAGGGACAATGAGCAGTTCTTC	CASRVGISERDNEQFF
TRBV29-1	TRBD2	TRBJ2-3	many	TGCAGCGTTCGTCGGGATAGCGGGGGCACAGATACGCAGTATTTT	CSVRRDSGGTDTQYF
TRBV15	-	TRBJ1-5	-	TGTGCCACCAGCAGACGCCCGTCGGGGGTTGATAGCAATCAGCCCCAGCATTTT	CATSRRPSGVDSNQPQHF
TRBV5-6	-	TRBJ1-1	many	TGTGCCAGCAGCTTGCGCGGGCCCCGGGTTGTAGCTTTCTTT	CASSLRGPRVVAFF
TRBV7-6	-	TRBJ2-3	many	TGTGCCAGCAGATCGGGACTTTTCACAGATACGCAGTATTTT	CASRSGLFTDTQYF
TRBV11-2	-	TRBJ2-1	many	TGTGCCAGCAGCCTCGACTACCCGGAGGAGCAGTTCTTC	CASSLDYPEEQFF
TRBV27	-	TRBJ1-6	-	TGTGCCAGCAGTTTCGGCAGGGCGGGTAATTCACCCCTCCACTTT	CASSFGRAGNSPLHF
TRBV11-2	TRBD2	TRBJ2-1	few	TGTGCCAGCAGCTTTTGGGGCGGGGGGGGGAATGAGCAGTTCTTC	CASSFWGGGGNEQFF
TRBV29-1	TRBD1	TRBJ2-1	-	TGCAGCGTTCGGACAGGGGGCCCTTACAATGAGCAGTTCTTC	CSVRTGGPYNEQFF
TRBV27	-	TRBJ2-3	few	TGTGCCAGCAGTTCCTCTAGGGGTCGGAGCACAGATACGCAGTATTTT	CASSSSRGRSTDTQYF
TRBV4-3	-	TRBJ2-1	many	TGCGCCAGCAGCCAACAGGGGAGGTCCTACAATGAGCAGTTCTTC	CASSQQGRSYNEQFF
TRBV27	TRBD1	TRBJ1-2	many	TGTGCCAGCACTATTAGGGGGGGAGGGGGCGCACACTATGGCTACACCTTC	CASTIRGGGGAHYGYTF
TRBV5-5	-	TRBJ1-5	many	TGTGCCAGCAGCTTGGCCGGGCGCCTGCAGCATTTT	CASSLAGRLQHF
TRBV4-1	-	TRBJ1-1	-	TGCGCCAGCAGCCAAGATGAAGGGGGTGGGGCTTTCTTT	CASSQDEGGGAFF
TRBV12-3/TRBV12-4	TRBD1	TRBJ1-5	many	TGTGCCAGCAGCGGGCTGGGACAGAGCAATCAGCCCCAGCATTTT	CASSGLGQSNQPQHF
TRBV3-1	-	TRBJ2-7	many	TGTGCCAGCATGAGGGGCGCGATGCACGAGCAGTACTTC	CASMRGAMHEQYF
TRBV5-1	-	TRBJ1-1	many	TGCGCCAGCAGCTTGGAGGGTCAGTACACTGAAGCTTTCTTT	CASSLEGQYTEAFF
TRBV4-2	-	TRBJ2-1	many	TGTGCCAGCAGCCAAGATGGTAGCGTAGCCTACAATGAGCAGTTCTTC	CASSQDGSVAYNEQFF
TRBV5-1	-	TRBJ2-3	many	TGTGCCAGCAGCTTAGGCCAGGGCGGGGATACGCAGTATTTT	CASSLGQGGDTQYF
TRBV27	-	TRBJ2-1	many	TGTGCCAGCAGTTCCCCCTCCGGGAGCTCCTACAATGAGCAGTTCTTC	CASSSPSGSSYNEQFF
TRBV7-9	-	TRBJ1-2	-	TGTGCCAGCAGCTTATTCGCGGGTTATGGCTACACCTTC	CASSLFAGYGYTF
TRBV11-2	TRBD2	TRBJ2-5	few	TGTGCCAGCAGCTCCCGGGCTAGCGGGGGACCTCGCCAAGAGACCCAGTACTTC	CASSSRASGGPRQETQYF
TRBV20-1	-	TRBJ1-6	-	TGCTGTGCTAGCCTCTTGGGGGTGTCCTATAATTCACCCCTCCACTTT	CCASLLGVSYNSPLHF
TRBV28	TRBD1	TRBJ1-4	few	TGTGCCAGCAGTCCCTGGGACAGGGCTAATGAAAAACTGTTTTTT	CASSPWDRANEKLFF
TRBV15	-	TRBJ2-1	many	TGTGCCACCAGTGCGACCCGAAGAACGAATGAGCAGTTCTTC	CATSATRRTNEQFF
TRBV5-1	TRBD2	TRBJ2-3	many	TGCGCCAGCAGCTGGGGAACCGGGACTAGCGTCGGAGATACGCAGTATTTT	CASSWGTGTSVGDTQYF
TRBV5-1	TRBD1	TRBJ2-7	many	TGCGCCAGCAGCTTGTTAGGGGGCAGCGACTACGAGCAGTACTTC	CASSLLGGSDYEQYF
TRBV5-6	-	TRBJ2-1	many	TGTGCCAGCAGCTTGAAAGTGTACAATGAGCAGTTCTTC	CASSLKVYNEQFF
TRBV20-1	-	TRBJ1-5	many	TGCAGTGTCAGGAGCCTGGGCCAGCCCCAGCATTTT	CSVRSLGQPQHF
TRBV5-6	-	TRBJ1-6	many	TGTGCCAGCAGCGCCCGACGGACGAGCTCCTATAATTCACCCCTCCACTTT	CASSARRTSSYNSPLHF
TRBV11-2	-	TRBJ2-1	many	TGTGCCAGCAGCTTACTGCTCAGCTCCTACAATGAGCAGTTCTTC	CASSLLLSSYNEQFF
TRBV10-3	-	TRBJ2-7	many	TGTGCCATCACCGAACAGGACAGATCCTACGAGCAGTACTTC	CAITEQDRSYEQYF
TRBV6-5	TRBD1	TRBJ2-6	many	TGTGCCAGCAGTTACGCAGGACAGGGAGTATCTGGGGCCAACGTCCTGACTTTC	CASSYAGQGVSGANVLTF
TRBV7-2	-	TRBJ1-3	many	TGTGCCAGCAGCGACCGAAGCTCTGGAAACACCATATATTTT	CASSDRSSGNTIYF
TRBV7-3	TRBD2	TRBJ2-1	-	TGTGCCAGCAGCACCCGCGGGGGTAGCTCCTACAATGAGCAGTTCTTC	CASSTRGGSSYNEQFF
TRBV18	TRBD1	TRBJ1-1	many	TGTGCCAGCTCACCAACGGCAGGGGGTATCAACACTGAAGCTTTCTTT	CASSPTAGGINTEAFF